The next 27 T cell receptor beta chains were all read from a single sample in a study of blood T cell repertoires in COVID-19. The assay was immunoSEQ multiplex PCR, and TCRdb's table has in-frame clones only and misses some. Found here are approximately 110,000 clones, roughly 84% of them singletons; the top ten hold roughly 0.89%. The specimen sequenced was peripheral blood. Receptor source: a woman aged 65 to 85 with acute or convalescent COVID-19.

The rearrangement joins TRBV28 to TRBJ1-1; 7 nucleotides align to TRBD1. The CDR3 loop spans 14 amino acids. V gave up 5 bases and J gave up 5 bases; unmatched junction bases: 8. Germline CDR1 MDHEN, CDR2 SYDVKM. CDR3 residues: CASSLRGRRTEAFF. In nucleotides, the CDR3 is TGTGCCAGCAGTCTAAGGGGGCGAAGGACTGAAGCTTTCTTT. Looking up the rest from reference TRBV28 and TRBJ1-1 gives the full variable domain: DVKVTQSSRYLVKRTGEKVFLECVQDMDHENMFWYRQDPGLGLRLIYFSYDVKMKEKGDIPEGYSVSREKKERFSLILESASTNQTSMYLCASSLRGRRTEAFFGQGTRLTVV.

This chain links TRBV30 with TRBJ2-4, with D possibly being TRBD2 (6 bases). V lost 0 bases and J lost 5, with 11 bases in between. The germline V gene encodes CDR1 GTSNPN and CDR2 SVGIG (reference sequence). This CDR3 comprises 14 residues. This CDR3 is CAWSVGGAQNIQYF. Here the CDR3 DNA reads TGTGCCTGGAGTGTAGGAGGGGCTCAAAACATTCAGTACTTC.

The chain joins TRBV6-6 to TRBJ2-3, with D perhaps matching TRBD2 (6 bases). This CDR3 has 16 amino acids. Trimming took off 0 bases at V and 1 base at J, with 11 bases between the two ends. Germline V lookup: CDR1 MNHNY, CDR2 SVGAGI (reference sequence). The CDR3 bases are TGTGCCAGCAGTTACTCTAGGGGCGGGGGCACAGATACGCAGTATTTT. This sequence encodes CASSYSRGGGTDTQYF.

This chain's CDR3 is CASSSTGVGQYF. CDR3 DNA: TGTGCCAGCAGCTCGACAGGTGTAGGGCAGTACTTC. The rearrangement uses TRBV7-8 and TRBJ2-7; a possible D gene is TRBD1 (6 bases). V lost 4 bases to trimming and J lost 9 bases, with 13 bases between them. The CDR3 has 12 amino acids. Germline lookup yields CDR1 SGHVS and CDR2 FQNEAQ.

The V gene is TRBV19, the J gene TRBJ2-3; 9 nucleotides line up with TRBD2. Germline V gives CDR1 LNHDA, CDR2 SQIVND (reference sequence). This CDR3 has 15 amino acids. J gave up 3 bases and V 3 bases, and 4 bases lay outside the gene matches. CDR3 bases: TGTGCCAGTAGTATCGCGGGGGGGCGTACAGATACGCAGTATTTT. Translating gives CASSIAGGRTDTQYF.

The chain has TRBV3-1 (or the pseudogene TRBV3-2) and TRBJ1-2; 7 bases line up with TRBD1. V shed 4 bases, J shed 8 bases, and the junction held 10 bases outside the gene matches. Germline-derived CDR1 and CDR2 are LGHDT and YNNKEL (reference sequence). CDR3 length: 14 residues. In nucleotides, the CDR3 is TGTGCCAGCAGCCCCAGGACAGGCCCTGGGGGCTACACCTTC. This codes for CASSPRTGPGGYTF.

V and J are TRBV6-5 and TRBJ1-6; no reliable D call. Trimming cost V 2 bases and J 8 bases, with 7 bases left between them. Per the germline V gene, CDR1 is MNHEY and CDR2 is SVGAGI. This CDR3 is built from 13 residues. This CDR3 reads CASSYLTDSPLHF. The CDR3 DNA reads TGTGCCAGCAGTTACCTGACTGATTCACCCCTCCACTTT.

This chain's CDR3 is CASSARPGAGNTIYF. The CDR3 DNA reads as TGTGCCAGCAGCGCACGCCCCGGGGCTGGAAACACCATATATTTT. This chain links TRBV9 with TRBJ1-3, with unresolved D. This CDR3 has 15 residues. The germline CDR1 and CDR2 sequences are SGDLS and YYNGEE. V was shortened by 3 bases and J by 2 bases, with 12 bases between the two germline ends.

CDR3 DNA: TGTGCCAGCAGTGAACTCGGTGTGCAAGAGACCCAGTACTTC. As protein: CASSELGVQETQYF. The rearrangement uses TRBV2 and TRBJ2-5, with D unclear. CDR1 and CDR2 (germline): SNHLY, FYNNEI. The V and J ends lost 2 bases and 2 bases respectively, with 9 bases between them. The CDR3 has 14 residues.

The gene calls are TRBV2 and TRBJ2-5; 11 bases agree with TRBD2. Germline lookup yields CDR1 SNHLY and CDR2 FYNNEI. This CDR3 comprises 14 residues. Germline trimming cut 4 bases from V and 6 bases from J; bases unmatched to any gene: 4. CDR3 in DNA: TGTGCCAGCAGTGTGGCTAGCGGGGGGAAGACCCAGTACTTC. As protein: CASSVASGGKTQYF.

In its sample, this clone was seen a few times. The chain carries TRBV5-4 and TRBJ1-2, with 9 bases lining up with TRBD1. Germline-derived CDR1 and CDR2 are SGHNT and YYREEE (reference sequence). The CDR3 has 16 residues. V shed 0 bases, J shed 8 bases, and the junction held 11 bases outside the gene matches. CDR3 residues: CASSLGRSWDREGYTF. The CDR3, as DNA: TGTGCCAGCAGCTTGGGACGGAGTTGGGACAGGGAAGGCTACACCTTC.

This chain joins TRBV14 and TRBJ2-3; the match to TRBD2 covers 8 bases. The CDR3 is 14 residues long. Per the germline V gene, CDR1 is SGHDN and CDR2 is FVKESK. The V and J ends lost 4 bases and 6 bases, in that order; junction bases with no gene match: 6. The CDR3, as DNA: TGTGCCAGCAGCCTCCTAGCGGGCGGGGATACGCAGTATTTT. Its protein is CASSLLAGGDTQYF. Complete variable domain (other parts from reference TRBV14 and TRBJ2-3): EAGVTQFPSHSVIEKGQTVTLRCDPISGHDNLYWYRRVMGKEIKFLLHFVKESKQDESGMPNNRFLAERTGGTYSTLKVQPAELEDSGVYFCASSLLAGGDTQYFGPGTRLTVL.

V is TRBV30 and J is TRBJ1-1, with D possibly matching TRBD1 (5 bases). The CDR3 is made up of 15 amino acids. With 1 base removed from V and 5 bases from J, the gap between germline ends came to 17 bases. The germline V gene has CDR1 GTSNPN and CDR2 SVGIG (reference sequence). The CDR3 region is CAWSGQGIISTEAFF. CDR3 coding DNA: TGTGCCTGGAGTGGTCAGGGTATTATTTCGACTGAAGCTTTCTTT.

The genes are TRBV6-5 and TRBJ2-2; 9 bases map to TRBD1. This CDR3 has 14 residues. Germline V lookup: CDR1 MNHEY, CDR2 SVGAGI. J lost 8 bases, V lost 8 bases, and 9 bases had no gene match. CDR3 coding DNA: TGTGCCAGCCGGCTCGGGACAGGGACGGGGGAGCTGTTTTTT. The encoded protein is CASRLGTGTGELFF.

The chain links TRBV5-1 to TRBJ2-1; 8 positions match TRBD1. Germline-derived CDR1 and CDR2 are SGHRS and YFSETQ. J gave up 5 bases and V 4 bases, and 8 bases lay outside the gene matches. CDR3 size: 15 residues. CDR3 sequence: CASSGEDRANNEQFF. CDR3 nucleotides: TGCGCCAGCAGCGGTGAGGACAGGGCAAACAATGAGCAGTTCTTC.

The V gene is TRBV19, the J gene TRBJ1-3; D remains ambiguous. Germline V gives CDR1 LNHDA, CDR2 SQIVND (reference sequence). V was pared by 11 bases and J by 0 bases, with 14 bases between. This CDR3 has 14 amino acids. The CDR3 spells CASSRGISGNTIYF. In nucleotides, the CDR3 is TGTGCCTCCAGCCGCGGGATCTCTGGAAACACCATATATTTT.

This clone was picked up one time. The chain carries TRBV6-5 and TRBJ1-4; D unresolved. The CDR3 length is 13 residues. In germline, CDR1 is MNHEY, CDR2 SVGAGI. The V end lost 8 bases, the J end lost 4 bases, and 11 bases lay between the germline ends. The DNA of the CDR3 is TGTGCCAGCGGCGGGGATTTTAATGAAAAACTGTTTTTT. Translating gives CASGGDFNEKLFF.

This clone was found a few times. The J gene is TRBJ2-7, the V gene TRBV6-1, with 9 bases fitting TRBD1. This CDR3 has 14 amino acids. Germline CDR1 MNHNS, CDR2 SASEGT. Losses at the gene ends were 3 bases for V and 7 bases for J; bases not matched to a gene: 7. The CDR3 sequence is CASSERQGDGEQYF. The CDR3 bases are TGTGCCAGCAGTGAGCGACAGGGGGATGGGGAGCAGTACTTC.

Only one count was recorded for this clone. This chain connects TRBV6-5 to TRBJ2-2; TRBD2 matches 7 bases. CDR3 length equals 16 residues. Germline V lookup: CDR1 MNHEY, CDR2 SVGAGI. Losses at the gene ends were 2 bases for V and 1 base for J; bases not matched to a gene: 4. As DNA, the CDR3 is TGTGCCAGCAGTTACGCGGCTAGCGGGAACACCGGGGAGCTGTTTTTT. Translated, it gives CASSYAASGNTGELFF.

The J gene is TRBJ2-3, the V gene TRBV11-2; D might be TRBD2 (7 bases). The V and J ends lost 5 bases and 1 base respectively, with 13 bases between them. CDR1 is SGHAT and CDR2 is FQNNGV in the germline V gene. The CDR3 spans 15 residues. This CDR3 reads CASSAQGRGTDTQYF. In DNA, the CDR3 is TGTGCCAGCAGCGCTCAGGGGAGGGGCACAGATACGCAGTATTTT.

V and J are TRBV19 and TRBJ1-5; 7 positions match TRBD1. Unmatched junction bases numbered 6, after V lost 5 bases and J lost 14 bases. The germline V gene has CDR1 LNHDA and CDR2 SQIVND (reference sequence). The CDR3 totals 11 residues. CDR3 in DNA: TGTGCCAGTAGTGACAGGGAGACGGAGCATTTT. Residues: CASSDRETEHF.

The V gene is TRBV6-5, the J gene TRBJ1-5; D might be TRBD1 (6 bases). The V end lost 6 bases, the J end lost 3 bases, and 12 bases lay between the germline ends. This CDR3 has 14 amino acids. Germline V gene sequence: CDR1 MNHEY, CDR2 SVGAGI. As DNA, the CDR3 is TGTGCCAGCAGACCAGGGGCCACCAATCAGCCCCAGCATTTT. It translates to CASRPGATNQPQHF.

The rearrangement uses TRBV3-1 (or the pseudogene TRBV3-2) and TRBJ2-2; TRBD2 matches at 8 bases. The CDR3 length is 16 residues. CDR1 and CDR2 from the germline V gene are LGHDT and YNNKEL (reference sequence). V lost 4 bases and J lost 3; bases outside the gene matches: 7. The CDR3 sequence: CASSPLGGGHTGELFF. For the CDR3, the DNA is TGTGCCAGCAGCCCCCTCGGGGGGGGCCACACCGGGGAGCTGTTTTTT.

The rearrangement links TRBV5-1 to TRBJ1-2, with TRBD1 identical over 7 bases. This CDR3 comprises 14 residues. Germline values: CDR1 SGHRS, CDR2 YFSETQ. V was pared by 4 bases and J by 4 bases, with 7 bases of the junction left unmatched. CDR3 DNA sequence: TGCGCCAGCAGCCCAGAGGGACAGAGCTATGGCTACACCTTC. Translating gives CASSPEGQSYGYTF.

This clone was detected only once. The rearrangement uses TRBV5-1 and TRBJ2-6; TRBD2 might be the D (5 bases). This CDR3 comprises 16 residues. Germline loops: CDR1 SGHRS, CDR2 YFSETQ. V dropped 0 bases and J dropped 0 bases, with 7 bases sitting between them. This CDR3 is CASSLAAGSGANVLTF. CDR3 DNA: TGCGCCAGCAGCTTGGCCGCGGGCTCTGGGGCCAACGTCCTGACTTTC.

This clone was detected only a few times. The chain employs TRBV5-1 and TRBJ1-2, with 7 nucleotides matching TRBD1. The germline gives CDR1 SGHRS, CDR2 YFSETQ. The CDR3 length is 15 residues. The junction had 3 bases not matched to a gene; V was cut back by 0 bases and J by 1 base. DNA of the CDR3: TGCGCCAGCAGCTTGGGGGCAGGGGGTAACTATGGCTACACCTTC. Amino acid sequence: CASSLGAGGNYGYTF.

The chain couples TRBV25-1 to TRBJ2-1; 9 nucleotides match TRBD1. The CDR3 has 17 residues. Germline lookup yields CDR1 MGHDK and CDR2 SYGVNS. The ends lost 1 base at V and 6 bases at J; junction bases unmatched: 10. CDR3 nucleotide sequence: TGTGCCAGCAGTGAATCCGTAGGGACAGGGTTTGGCAATGAGCAGTTCTTC. Its translation: CASSESVGTGFGNEQFF.